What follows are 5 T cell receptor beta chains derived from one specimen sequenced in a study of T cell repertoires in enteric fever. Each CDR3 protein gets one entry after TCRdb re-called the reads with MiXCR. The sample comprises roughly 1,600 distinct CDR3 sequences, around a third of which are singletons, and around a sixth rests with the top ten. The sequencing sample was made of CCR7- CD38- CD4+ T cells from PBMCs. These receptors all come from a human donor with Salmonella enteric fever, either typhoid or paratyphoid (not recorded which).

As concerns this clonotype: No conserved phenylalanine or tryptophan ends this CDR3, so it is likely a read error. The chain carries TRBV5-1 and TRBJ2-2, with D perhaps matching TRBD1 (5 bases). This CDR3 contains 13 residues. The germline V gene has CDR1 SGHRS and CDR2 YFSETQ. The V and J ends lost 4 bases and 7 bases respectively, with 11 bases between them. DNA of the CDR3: TGCGCCAGCAGCCCAAGGGGCGGCGGGGAGCTGTTTTCT. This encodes CASSPRGGGELFS.

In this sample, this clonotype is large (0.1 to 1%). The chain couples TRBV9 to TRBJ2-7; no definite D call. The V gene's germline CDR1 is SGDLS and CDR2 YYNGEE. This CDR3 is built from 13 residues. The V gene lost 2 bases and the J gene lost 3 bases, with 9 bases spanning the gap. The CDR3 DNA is TGTGCCAGCAGCGTCGGGCTAAGCTACGAGCAGTACTTC. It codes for CASSVGLSYEQYF.

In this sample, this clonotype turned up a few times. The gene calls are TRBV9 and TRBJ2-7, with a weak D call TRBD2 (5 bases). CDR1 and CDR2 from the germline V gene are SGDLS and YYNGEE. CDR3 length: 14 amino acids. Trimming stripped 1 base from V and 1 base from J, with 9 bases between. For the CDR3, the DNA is TGTGCCAGCAGCGTATTTCCGGGATCCTACGAGCAGTACTTC. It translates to CASSVFPGSYEQYF.

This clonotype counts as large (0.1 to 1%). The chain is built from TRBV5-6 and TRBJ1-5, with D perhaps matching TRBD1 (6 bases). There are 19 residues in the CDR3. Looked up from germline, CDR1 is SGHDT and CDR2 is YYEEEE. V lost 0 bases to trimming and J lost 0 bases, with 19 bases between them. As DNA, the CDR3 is TGTGCCAGCAGCTTGGGACCTCCCGCCAGGGGCGATAGCAATCAGCCCCAGCATTTT. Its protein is CASSLGPPARGDSNQPQHF.

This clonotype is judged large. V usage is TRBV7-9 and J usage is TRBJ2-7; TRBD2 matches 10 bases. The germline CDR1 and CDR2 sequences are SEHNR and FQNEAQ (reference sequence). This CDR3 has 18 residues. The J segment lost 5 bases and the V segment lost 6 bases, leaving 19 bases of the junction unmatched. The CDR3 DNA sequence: TGTGCCAGCAGTCACAATCGACAGGCCGGACTAGCGGCCAACGAGCAGTACTTC. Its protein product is CASSHNRQAGLAANEQYF.